The 30 T cell receptor beta chains given below trace back to one sample, sequenced in a study of T cell responses to AZD1222 COVID-19 vaccine. The repertoire was sequenced with immunoSEQ multiplex PCR; TCRdb's copy has only in-frame clones and lacks some. The sample has about 130,000 clones, 85% to 95% seen once. The specimen was peripheral blood, collected on day 0 of AZD1222 vaccination. Receptor source: an adult in good health.

The chain recombines TRBV7-9 with TRBJ1-2, with D possibly TRBD1 on 5 matching bases. This CDR3 has 14 amino acids. With 5 bases removed from V and 5 bases from J, the gap between germline ends came to 15 bases. Germline V gives CDR1 SEHNR, CDR2 FQNEAQ (reference sequence). CDR3 DNA: TGTGCCAGCAGCCCCCCGGCCTGGGGGTATGGCTACACCTTC. This gives the protein CASSPPAWGYGYTF.

This rearrangement joins TRBV7-9 to TRBJ2-7; 10 nucleotides match TRBD2. With V trimmed by 0 bases and J by 5 bases, 7 bases remained unmatched. The germline CDR1 and CDR2 sequences are SEHNR and FQNEAQ (reference sequence). The CDR3 covers 16 residues. CDR3 sequence (DNA): TGTGCCAGCAGCTTAGCCCTAGCGGGAGAAGTCCACGAGCAGTACTTC. Its protein is CASSLALAGEVHEQYF.

There are a few counts of this clone. The CDR3 coding sequence is TGCAGCGACCGGGAGGGAGATACGCAGTATTTT. Its translation: CSDREGDTQYF. V is TRBV29-1 and J is TRBJ2-3; 8 bases are a match to TRBD2. There are 11 residues in the CDR3. CDR1 and CDR2 from the germline V gene are SQVTM and ANQGSEA. V gave up 7 bases and J gave up 5 bases; unmatched junction bases: 2.

V usage is TRBV10-3 and J usage is TRBJ1-1; 9 bases line up with TRBD1. CDR3 length: 16 residues. The V and J ends lost 3 bases and 1 base, in that order; junction bases with no gene match: 6. The germline V gene encodes CDR1 ENHRY and CDR2 SYGVKD. The CDR3 loop is CAISEVQGAQNTEAFF. CDR3 nucleotide sequence: TGTGCCATCAGTGAAGTACAGGGGGCGCAGAACACTGAAGCTTTCTTT.

The V and J genes are TRBV4-3 and TRBJ2-5, with 11 bases lining up with TRBD2. Losses at the gene ends were 2 bases for V and 13 bases for J; bases not matched to a gene: 12. The CDR3 consists of 15 residues. The germline V gene has CDR1 LGHNA and CDR2 YSLEER. The CDR3 sequence: CASSQRPLAGGPWYF. In DNA, the CDR3 is TGCGCCAGCAGCCAAAGGCCCCTAGCGGGAGGACCATGGTACTTC.

The chain links TRBV3-1 (or the pseudogene TRBV3-2) to TRBJ1-6, with 8 bases matching TRBD1. J was trimmed by 7 bases and V by 4 bases; bases with no gene match: 6. The CDR3 is made up of 15 amino acids. Germline loops: CDR1 LGHDT, CDR2 YNNKEL (reference sequence). CDR3 residues: CASSRRGQENSPLHF. The CDR3 region has the DNA TGTGCCAGCAGCCGCCGGGGACAGGAGAATTCACCCCTCCACTTT.

The rearrangement links TRBV5-4 to TRBJ1-1; D is ambiguous. Germline V lookup: CDR1 SGHNT, CDR2 YYREEE (reference sequence). Trimming pared 1 base from V and 1 base from J, leaving 8 bases between. There are 14 residues in the CDR3. In DNA, the CDR3 is TGTGCCAGCAGCTTGCCTGTGGGGAACACTGAAGCTTTCTTT. Translation: CASSLPVGNTEAFF.

The V gene is TRBV4-1, the J gene TRBJ1-3; tentatively, D is TRBD1 (6 bases). Looked up from germline, CDR1 is MGHRA and CDR2 is YSYEKL. The CDR3 length is 15 residues. Trimming shortened V by 6 bases and J by 2 bases, and 14 bases separated the two germline ends. CDR3 in DNA: TGCGCCAGCAGTTACCAAGAGGGGGCTGGAAACACCATATATTTT. Protein product: CASSYQEGAGNTIYF.

V usage is TRBV6-5 and J usage is TRBJ2-1; 11 nucleotides align to TRBD1. The CDR3 has 15 amino acids. V lost 5 bases and J lost 6; bases outside the gene matches: 6. The germline CDR1 and CDR2 sequences are MNHEY and SVGAGI. In nucleotides, the CDR3 is TGTGCCAGCAGTCAATGGGGACAGGGGGTCAATGAGCAGTTCTTC. Residues: CASSQWGQGVNEQFF.

This clone occurred once. The genes are TRBV19 and TRBJ1-3; unclear D gene. The ends were cut back, 1 base at V and 1 base at J, with 11 bases in the middle. Germline V lookup: CDR1 LNHDA, CDR2 SQIVND (reference sequence). The CDR3 contains 16 residues. In DNA form, the CDR3 reads TGTGCCAGTAGTATAGCCTACCCTCCTTCTGGAAACACCATATATTTT. Its protein product is CASSIAYPPSGNTIYF.

The rearrangement uses TRBV6-9 and TRBJ1-2; 10 bases match TRBD1. The V segment lost 2 bases and the J segment 7 bases; nucleotides outside the gene matches: 7. The length of the CDR3 is 15 residues. CDR1 is MNHGY, CDR2 SVAAGI, per germline. The CDR3 reads CASSYPSDRGTGYTF. CDR3 nucleotide sequence: TGTGCCAGCAGTTATCCCTCGGACAGGGGGACTGGCTACACCTTC.

The chain has TRBV4-1 and TRBJ1-2; D remains unclear. Looked up from germline, CDR1 is MGHRA and CDR2 is YSYEKL. The CDR3 loop spans 15 amino acids. V was cut by 0 bases and J by 7 bases, with 15 bases left in between. The CDR3 sequence: CASSQEGWEVSGYTF. CDR3 in DNA: TGCGCCAGCAGCCAAGAGGGGTGGGAAGTGAGTGGCTACACCTTC.

The CDR3 reads CASSPHGGGSYEQYF. In DNA, the CDR3 is TGTGCCAGCAGCCCCCACGGGGGTGGGTCCTACGAGCAGTACTTC. This rearrangement joins TRBV7-2 to TRBJ2-7; D is possibly TRBD2 (6 bases). Germline V CDR1 and CDR2: SGHTA, FQGNSA. CDR3 length equals 15 residues. Trimming cost V 5 bases and J 1 base, with 15 bases left between them.

This clone was detected only a few times. The genes are TRBV19 and TRBJ1-1; TRBD1 might be the D (6 bases). Germline values: CDR1 LNHDA, CDR2 SQIVND (reference sequence). V was pared by 11 bases and J by 6 bases, with 25 bases between. The CDR3 length is 15 residues. CDR3 protein: CAVSLSLGGHAEAFF. CDR3 nucleotide sequence: TGTGCCGTATCCCTATCCCTGGGGGGACACGCTGAAGCTTTCTTT.

This sequence joins TRBV24-1 and TRBJ2-2, with D possibly being TRBD1 (5 bases). CDR1 is KGHDR, CDR2 SFDVKD, per germline. V lost 1 base and J 3 bases, leaving 8 bases between the germline ends. The CDR3 loop spans 15 amino acids. This CDR3 reads CATSDLPGYTGELFF. The CDR3 DNA is TGTGCCACCAGTGATTTACCAGGGTACACCGGGGAGCTGTTTTTT.

V is TRBV3-1 (or the pseudogene TRBV3-2) and J is TRBJ2-7; TRBD2 aligns across 9 bases. The CDR3 covers 18 residues. The germline gives CDR1 LGHDT, CDR2 YNNKEL (reference sequence). J was trimmed by 5 bases and V by 3 bases; bases with no gene match: 17. CDR3 nucleotide sequence: TGTGCCAGCAGCCATCCCGGGGGCAGGGAAGCGGGAGGAGACGAGCAGTACTTC. Amino acid sequence: CASSHPGGREAGGDEQYF.

This chain connects TRBV28 to TRBJ1-2, with 7 nucleotides matching TRBD1. V lost 5 bases, J lost 7 bases, and 16 bases stayed unmatched. Germline CDR1 MDHEN, CDR2 SYDVKM. The CDR3 is 16 amino acids. DNA of the CDR3: TGTGCCAGCAGTGATCAGGGGGTTAGGGATCTGGGTGGCTACACCTTC. It specifies CASSDQGVRDLGGYTF.

This chain uses TRBV15 with TRBJ1-2; no clear D. From germline, CDR1 is LNHNV and CDR2 YYDKDF (reference sequence). The V end lost 3 bases, the J end lost 0 bases, and 17 bases lay between the germline ends. This CDR3 region has 17 residues. The CDR3 here is CATSSPQVGIANYGYTF. The CDR3 DNA sequence: TGTGCCACCAGCAGCCCTCAGGTGGGCATTGCTAACTATGGCTACACCTTC. The complete variable domain, with remaining parts taken from reference TRBV15 and TRBJ1-2, reads DAMVIQNPRYQVTQFGKPVTLSCSQTLNHNVMYWYQQKSSQAPKLLFHYYDKDFNNEADTPDNFQSRRPNTSFCFLDIRSPGLGDTAMYLCATSSPQVGIANYGYTFGSGTRLTVV.

The chain employs TRBV18 and TRBJ1-4; no reliable D call. The V end was cut by 8 bases, the J end by 15 bases, with 22 bases between. CDR1 and CDR2 (germline): KGHSH, LQKENI. The CDR3 is made up of 13 amino acids. CDR3 in amino acids: CASQAAQSETVFF. DNA of the CDR3: TGTGCCAGCCAGGCCGCACAGTCCGAAACGGTGTTTTTT.

This chain uses TRBV7-2 with TRBJ1-2; the match to TRBD1 covers 7 bases. This CDR3 spans 16 amino acids. CDR1 and CDR2 (germline): SGHTA, FQGNSA. J gave up 2 bases and V 3 bases, and 9 bases lay outside the gene matches. The CDR3 region is CASSFLRGQRNYGYTF. CDR3 DNA sequence: TGTGCCAGCAGCTTTCTGAGGGGGCAGCGAAACTATGGCTACACCTTC.

The chain uses TRBV4-1 and TRBJ1-5, with D uncertain. This CDR3 region has 14 residues. The V and J ends lost 4 bases and 4 bases respectively, with 11 bases between them. Germline values: CDR1 MGHRA, CDR2 YSYEKL. DNA for the CDR3: TGCGCCAGCAGCCTATCGGACGGGAATCAGCCCCAGCATTTT. It is translated as CASSLSDGNQPQHF.

In this sample, this clone turned up once. The chain combines TRBV30 with TRBJ1-1; the D is unclear. The CDR3 has 12 amino acids. CDR1 is GTSNPN and CDR2 is SVGIG in the germline V gene (reference sequence). With 4 bases removed from V and 0 bases from J, the gap between germline ends came to 6 bases. The CDR3 reads CAWNRMNTEAFF. CDR3 nucleotides: TGTGCCTGGAACCGAATGAACACTGAAGCTTTCTTT.

The genes are TRBV6-5 and TRBJ1-2; the D gene is possibly TRBD1 (6 bases). V was clipped by 4 bases and J by 4 bases, with 16 bases between them. Per germline, CDR1 MNHEY and CDR2 SVGAGI. This CDR3 spans 15 amino acids. Here the CDR3 DNA reads TGTGCCAGCAGTTCCAGGGGCAGGGCGCTCTATGGCTACACCTTC. Protein product: CASSSRGRALYGYTF.

The CDR3 spells CASSRDGTDTQYF. The CDR3 DNA is TGTGCCAGCAGCAGGGATGGCACAGATACGCAGTATTTT. This chain joins TRBV9 and TRBJ2-3; D call uncertain. CDR1 SGDLS and CDR2 YYNGEE come from the germline V gene. V lost 4 bases to trimming and J lost 1 base, with 7 bases between them. There are 13 residues in the CDR3.

The gene calls are TRBV6-2 or TRBV6-3 and TRBJ1-5, with D unclear. The V end lost 2 bases, the J end lost 0 bases, and 11 bases lay between the germline ends. The CDR3 length is 16 residues. CDR1 is MNHEY, CDR2 SVGEGT, per germline. DNA for the CDR3: TGTGCCAGCAGTTACCCCCGCAGGTATAGCAATCAGCCCCAGCATTTT. This gives the protein CASSYPRRYSNQPQHF.

The rearrangement joins TRBV4-3 to TRBJ2-5, with D tentatively TRBD2 (6 bases). V dropped 3 bases and J dropped 5 bases, with 13 bases sitting between them. Germline lookup yields CDR1 LGHNA and CDR2 YSLEER. The CDR3 contains 14 residues. In DNA, the CDR3 is TGCGCCAGCAGCCAGAAACCGGAGGGGGAGACCCAGTACTTC. Translation gives CASSQKPEGETQYF.

The gene calls are TRBV18 and TRBJ1-2; TRBD1 matches at 7 bases. In germline, CDR1 is KGHSH, CDR2 LQKENI. Losses at the gene ends were 2 bases for V and 7 bases for J; bases not matched to a gene: 7. CDR3 length equals 14 residues. This CDR3 reads CASSPSGQKGGYTF. DNA for the CDR3: TGTGCCAGCTCACCATCGGGACAGAAGGGTGGCTACACCTTC.

This chain uses TRBV6-1 with TRBJ2-3, with no clear D. Germline V gives CDR1 MNHNS, CDR2 SASEGT. CDR3 size: 13 residues. Trimming removed 1 base from V and 14 bases from J, with 16 bases in between. The DNA for the CDR3 is TGTGCCAGCAGTGAAGTAGCACTTGGCTTGGCGTATTTT. This encodes CASSEVALGLAYF.

V and J are TRBV9 and TRBJ1-2; no clear D gene. The CDR3 runs 12 residues. V gave up 3 bases and J gave up 6 bases, with 9 bases separating them. From germline, CDR1 is SGDLS and CDR2 YYNGEE. CDR3 coding DNA: TGTGCCAGCAGCGACCGGGAGGATGGCTACACCTTC. Protein sequence: CASSDREDGYTF. Full variable domain (remainder filled in from reference TRBV9 and TRBJ1-2): DSGVTQTPKHLITATGQRVTLRCSPRSGDLSVYWYQQSLDQGLQFLIQYYNGEERAKGNILERFSAQQFPDLHSELNLSSLELGDSALYFCASSDREDGYTFGSGTRLTVV.

V usage is TRBV3-1 (or the pseudogene TRBV3-2) and J usage is TRBJ2-7; no clear D gene. CDR1 is LGHDT, CDR2 YNNKEL, per germline (reference sequence). The V gene lost 1 base and the J gene lost 0 bases, with 10 bases spanning the gap. CDR3 length: 15 amino acids. The CDR3 sequence is CASSQGRTSSYEQYF. CDR3 coding DNA: TGTGCCAGCAGCCAAGGCAGGACGTCCTCCTACGAGCAGTACTTC.